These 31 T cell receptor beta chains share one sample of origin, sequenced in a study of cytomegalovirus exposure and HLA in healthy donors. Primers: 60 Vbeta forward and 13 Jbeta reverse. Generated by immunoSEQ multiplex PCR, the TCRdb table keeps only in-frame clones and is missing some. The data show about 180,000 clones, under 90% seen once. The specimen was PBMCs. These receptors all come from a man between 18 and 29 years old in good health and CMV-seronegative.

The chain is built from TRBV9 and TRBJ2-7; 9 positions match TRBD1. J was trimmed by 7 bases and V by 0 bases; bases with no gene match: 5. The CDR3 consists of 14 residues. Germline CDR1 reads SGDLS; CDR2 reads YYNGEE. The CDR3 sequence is CASSVGGGQGEQYF. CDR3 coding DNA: TGTGCCAGCAGCGTAGGGGGGGGACAGGGAGAGCAGTACTTC.

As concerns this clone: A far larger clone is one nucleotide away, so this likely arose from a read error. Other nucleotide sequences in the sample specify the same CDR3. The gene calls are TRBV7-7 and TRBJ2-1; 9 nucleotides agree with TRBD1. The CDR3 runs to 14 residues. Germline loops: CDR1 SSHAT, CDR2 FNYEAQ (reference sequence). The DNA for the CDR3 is TGTGCTAGCGGTAGGACAGGGGACTACAATGAGCAGTTCTTC. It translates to CASGRTGDYNEQFF. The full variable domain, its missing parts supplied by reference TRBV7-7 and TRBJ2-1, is GAGVSQSPRYKVTKRGQDVTLRCDPISSHATLYWYQQALGQGPEFLTYFNYEAQPDKSGLPSDRFSAERPEGSISTLTIQRTEQRDSAMYRCASGRTGDYNEQFFGPGTRLTVL.

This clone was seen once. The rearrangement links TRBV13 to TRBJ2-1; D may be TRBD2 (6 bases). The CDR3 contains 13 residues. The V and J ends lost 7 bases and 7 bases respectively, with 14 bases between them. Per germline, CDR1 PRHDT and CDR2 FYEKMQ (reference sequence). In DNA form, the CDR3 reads TGTGCCAGCACTTCCGGACTACCTAATGAGCAGTTCTTC. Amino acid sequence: CASTSGLPNEQFF. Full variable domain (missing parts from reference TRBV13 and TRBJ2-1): AAGVIQSPRHLIKEKRETATLKCYPIPRHDTVYWYQQGPGQDPQFLISFYEKMQSDKGSIPDRFSAQQFSDYHSELNMSSLELGDSALYFCASTSGLPNEQFFGPGTRLTVL.

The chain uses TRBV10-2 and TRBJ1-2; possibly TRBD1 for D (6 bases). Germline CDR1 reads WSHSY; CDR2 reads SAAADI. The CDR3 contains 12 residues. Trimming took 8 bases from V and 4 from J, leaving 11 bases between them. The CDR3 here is CASRGASYGYTF. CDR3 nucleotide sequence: TGCGCCAGCCGGGGGGCGTCCTATGGCTACACCTTC.

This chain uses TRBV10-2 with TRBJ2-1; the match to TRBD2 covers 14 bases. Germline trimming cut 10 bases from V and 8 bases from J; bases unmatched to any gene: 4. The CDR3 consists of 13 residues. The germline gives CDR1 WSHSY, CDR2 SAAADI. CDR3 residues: CATRLAGGHEQFF. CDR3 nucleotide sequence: TGCGCCACACGACTAGCGGGAGGGCATGAGCAGTTCTTC.

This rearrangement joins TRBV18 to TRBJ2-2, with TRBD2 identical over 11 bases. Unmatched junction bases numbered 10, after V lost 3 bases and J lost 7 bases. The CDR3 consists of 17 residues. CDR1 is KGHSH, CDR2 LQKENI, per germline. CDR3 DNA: TGTGCCAGCTCACCGCAAACTAGCGGGAGCTCTGTCGGGGAGCTGTTTTTT. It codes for CASSPQTSGSSVGELFF.

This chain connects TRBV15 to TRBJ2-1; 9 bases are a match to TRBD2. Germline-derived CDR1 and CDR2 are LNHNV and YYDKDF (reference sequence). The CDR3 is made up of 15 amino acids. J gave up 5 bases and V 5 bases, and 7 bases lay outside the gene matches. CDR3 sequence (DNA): TGTGCCACCAGCCGGGGACTAGCTCGGGACAATGAGCAGTTCTTC. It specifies CATSRGLARDNEQFF.

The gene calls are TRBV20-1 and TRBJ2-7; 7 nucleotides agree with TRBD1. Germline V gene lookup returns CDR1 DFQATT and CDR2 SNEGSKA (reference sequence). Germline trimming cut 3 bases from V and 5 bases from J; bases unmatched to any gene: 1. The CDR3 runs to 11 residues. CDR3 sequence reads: CSARRGHEQYF. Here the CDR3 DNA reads TGCAGTGCTAGGAGGGGGCACGAGCAGTACTTC.

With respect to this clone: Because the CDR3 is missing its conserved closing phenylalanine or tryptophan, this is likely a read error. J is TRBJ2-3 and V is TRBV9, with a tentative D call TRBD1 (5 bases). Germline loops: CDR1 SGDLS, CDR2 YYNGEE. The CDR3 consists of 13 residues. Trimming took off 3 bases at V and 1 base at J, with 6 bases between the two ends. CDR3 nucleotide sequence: TGTGCCAGCAGCGCACAGGGCACAGATACGCAGTATCTT. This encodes CASSAQGTDTQYL.

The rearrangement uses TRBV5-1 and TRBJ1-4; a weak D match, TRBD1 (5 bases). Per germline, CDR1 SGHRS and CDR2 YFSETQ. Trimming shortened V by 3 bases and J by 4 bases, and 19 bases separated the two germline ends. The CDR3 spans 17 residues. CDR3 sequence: CASSWGVSGTDNEKLFF. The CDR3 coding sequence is TGCGCCAGCAGCTGGGGGGTCTCCGGGACTGATAATGAAAAACTGTTTTTT. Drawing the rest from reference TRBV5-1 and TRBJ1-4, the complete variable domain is KAGVTQTPRYLIKTRGQQVTLSCSPISGHRSVSWYQQTPGQGLQFLFEYFSETQRNKGNFPGRFSGRQFSNSRSEMNVSTLELGDSALYLCASSWGVSGTDNEKLFFGSGTQLSVL.

CDR3 in amino acids: CASSIEGFDTEAFF. The CDR3 DNA sequence: TGTGCCAGTAGTATTGAGGGTTTCGACACTGAAGCTTTCTTT. The chain recombines TRBV19 with TRBJ1-1; D gene unclear. V was pared by 3 bases and J by 3 bases, with 11 bases between. CDR1 LNHDA and CDR2 SQIVND come from the germline V gene (reference sequence). The CDR3 contains 14 residues.

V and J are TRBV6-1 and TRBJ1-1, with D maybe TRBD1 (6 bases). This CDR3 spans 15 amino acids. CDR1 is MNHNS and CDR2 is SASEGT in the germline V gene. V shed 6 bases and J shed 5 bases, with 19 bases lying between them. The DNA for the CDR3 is TGTGCCAGCAGCGGTACGTGGGGGCCAGGGACTGAAGCTTTCTTT. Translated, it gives CASSGTWGPGTEAFF.

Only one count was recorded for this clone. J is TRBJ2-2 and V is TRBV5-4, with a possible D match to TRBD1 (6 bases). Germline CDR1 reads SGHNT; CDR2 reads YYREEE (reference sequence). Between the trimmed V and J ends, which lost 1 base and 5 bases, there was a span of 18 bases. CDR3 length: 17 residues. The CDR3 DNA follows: TGTGCCAGCAGCTTGAGGCCAGGGGCGGATCGGACCGGGGAGCTGTTTTTT. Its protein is CASSLRPGADRTGELFF.

The CDR3 region is CASSTDSENEKLFF. CDR3 bases: TGTGCCAGTAGTACGGACAGTGAGAATGAAAAACTGTTTTTT. The chain combines TRBV19 with TRBJ1-4; perhaps TRBD1 as D (6 bases). V shed 4 bases and J shed 5 bases, with 11 bases lying between them. Germline assignment: CDR1 LNHDA and CDR2 SQIVND (reference sequence). The CDR3 is 14 residues long.

CDR3 in DNA: TGTGCCAGCAGCTTGAGCGGCAAAGATACGCAGTATTTT. It yields the protein CASSLSGKDTQYF. J is TRBJ2-3 and V is TRBV7-3; D might be TRBD2 (5 bases). Trimming took off 3 bases at V and 5 bases at J, with 9 bases between the two ends. Germline V gene sequence: CDR1 SGHTA, CDR2 FQGTGA. The CDR3 covers 13 residues.

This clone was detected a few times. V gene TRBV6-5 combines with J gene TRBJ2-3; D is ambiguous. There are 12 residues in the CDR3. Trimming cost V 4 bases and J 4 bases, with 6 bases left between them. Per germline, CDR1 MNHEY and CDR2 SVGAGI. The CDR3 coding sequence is TGTGCCAGCAGTTCCAATTCAGATACGCAGTATTTT. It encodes CASSSNSDTQYF.

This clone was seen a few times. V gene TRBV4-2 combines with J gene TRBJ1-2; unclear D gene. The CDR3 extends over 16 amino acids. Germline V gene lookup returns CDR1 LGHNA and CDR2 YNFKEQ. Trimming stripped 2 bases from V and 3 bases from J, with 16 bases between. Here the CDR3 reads CASSQLKTPGDYGYTF. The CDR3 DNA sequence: TGTGCCAGCAGCCAACTTAAAACTCCCGGGGACTATGGCTACACCTTC.

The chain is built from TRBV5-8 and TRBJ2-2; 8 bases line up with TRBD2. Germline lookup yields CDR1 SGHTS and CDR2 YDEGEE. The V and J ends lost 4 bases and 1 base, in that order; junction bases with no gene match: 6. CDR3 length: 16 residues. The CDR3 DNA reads TGTGCCAGCAGCCCAGGACTAGCATGGAACACCGGGGAGCTGTTTTTT. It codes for CASSPGLAWNTGELFF.

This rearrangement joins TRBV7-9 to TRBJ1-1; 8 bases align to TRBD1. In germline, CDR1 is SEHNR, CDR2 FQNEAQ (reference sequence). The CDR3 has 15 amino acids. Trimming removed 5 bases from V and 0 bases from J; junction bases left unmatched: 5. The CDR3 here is CASSTLDRVNTEAFF. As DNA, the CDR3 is TGTGCCAGCAGCACCTTGGACAGGGTGAACACTGAAGCTTTCTTT.

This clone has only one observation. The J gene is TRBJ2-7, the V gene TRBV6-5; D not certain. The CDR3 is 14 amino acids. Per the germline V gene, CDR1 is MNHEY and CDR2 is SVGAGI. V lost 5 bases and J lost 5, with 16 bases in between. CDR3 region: CASSTRDPFDEQYF. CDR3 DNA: TGTGCCAGCAGTACTCGAGATCCCTTTGACGAGCAGTACTTC.

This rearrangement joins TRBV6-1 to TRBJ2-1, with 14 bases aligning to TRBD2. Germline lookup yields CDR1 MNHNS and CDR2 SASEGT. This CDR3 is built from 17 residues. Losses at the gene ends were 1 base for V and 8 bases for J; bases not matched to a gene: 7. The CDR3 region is CASSEEVGLAGGHEQFF. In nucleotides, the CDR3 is TGTGCCAGCAGTGAAGAGGTTGGACTAGCGGGAGGACATGAGCAGTTCTTC.

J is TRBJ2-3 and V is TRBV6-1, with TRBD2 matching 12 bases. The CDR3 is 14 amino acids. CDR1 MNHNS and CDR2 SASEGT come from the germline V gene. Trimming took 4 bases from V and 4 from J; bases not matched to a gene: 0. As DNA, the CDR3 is TGTGCCAGCAGTGGACTAGCGGGAGCAGATACGCAGTATTTT. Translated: CASSGLAGADTQYF.

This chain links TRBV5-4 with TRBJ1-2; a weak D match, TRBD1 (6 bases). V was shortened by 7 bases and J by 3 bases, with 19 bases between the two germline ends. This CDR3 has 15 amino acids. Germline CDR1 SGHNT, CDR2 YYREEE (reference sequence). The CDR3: CASGRMGAGHYGYTF. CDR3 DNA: TGTGCCAGCGGCCGTATGGGGGCGGGCCACTATGGCTACACCTTC.

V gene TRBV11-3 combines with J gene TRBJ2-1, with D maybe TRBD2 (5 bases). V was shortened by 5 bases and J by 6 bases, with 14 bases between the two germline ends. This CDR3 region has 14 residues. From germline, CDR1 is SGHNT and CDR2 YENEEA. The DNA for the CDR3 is TGTGCCAGCAGCGGCGGGCTAGGCGGCAATGAGCAGTTCTTC. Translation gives CASSGGLGGNEQFF.

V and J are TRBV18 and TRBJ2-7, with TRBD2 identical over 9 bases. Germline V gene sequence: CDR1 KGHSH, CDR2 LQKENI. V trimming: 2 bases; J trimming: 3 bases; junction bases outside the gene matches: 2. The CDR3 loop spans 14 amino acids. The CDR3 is CASSPWTSDYEQYF. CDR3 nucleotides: TGTGCCAGCTCACCATGGACTAGCGACTACGAGCAGTACTTC.

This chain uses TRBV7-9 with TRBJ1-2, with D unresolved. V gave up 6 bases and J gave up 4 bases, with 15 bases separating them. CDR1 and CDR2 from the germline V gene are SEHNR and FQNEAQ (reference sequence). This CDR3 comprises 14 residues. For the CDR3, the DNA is TGTGCCAGCAGACCCCCAGCGGGAAGCTATGGCTACACCTTC. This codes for CASRPPAGSYGYTF.

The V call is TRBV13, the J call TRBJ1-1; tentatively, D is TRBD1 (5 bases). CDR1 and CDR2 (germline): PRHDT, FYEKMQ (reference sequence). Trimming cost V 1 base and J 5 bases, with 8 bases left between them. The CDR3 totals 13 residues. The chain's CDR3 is CASSLVRGTEAFF. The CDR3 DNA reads TGTGCCAGCAGCTTAGTTAGGGGAACTGAAGCTTTCTTT.

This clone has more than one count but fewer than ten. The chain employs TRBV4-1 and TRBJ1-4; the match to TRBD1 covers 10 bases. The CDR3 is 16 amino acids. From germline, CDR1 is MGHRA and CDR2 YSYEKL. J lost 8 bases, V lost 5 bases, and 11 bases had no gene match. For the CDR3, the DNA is TGCGCCAGCAGCTTACCGGGGACAGGGGTCAGGGAAAAACTGTTTTTT. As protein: CASSLPGTGVREKLFF.

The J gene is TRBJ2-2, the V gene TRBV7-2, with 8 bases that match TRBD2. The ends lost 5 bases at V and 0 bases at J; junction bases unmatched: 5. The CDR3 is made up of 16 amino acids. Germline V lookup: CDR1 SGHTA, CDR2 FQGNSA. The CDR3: CASSLSGITNTGELFF. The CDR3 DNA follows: TGTGCCAGCAGCCTTAGCGGGATCACGAACACCGGGGAGCTGTTTTTT.

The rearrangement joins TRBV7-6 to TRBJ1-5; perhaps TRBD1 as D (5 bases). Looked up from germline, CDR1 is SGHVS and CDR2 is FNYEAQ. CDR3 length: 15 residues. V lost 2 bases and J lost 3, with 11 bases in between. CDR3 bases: TGTGCCAGCAGCTTAACAGGCGATACCAATCAGCCCCAGCATTTT. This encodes CASSLTGDTNQPQHF.

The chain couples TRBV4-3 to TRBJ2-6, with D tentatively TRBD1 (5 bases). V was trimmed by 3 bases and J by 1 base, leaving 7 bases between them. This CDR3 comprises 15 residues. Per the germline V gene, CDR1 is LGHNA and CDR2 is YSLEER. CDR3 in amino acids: CASSQDTSGANVLTF. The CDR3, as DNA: TGCGCCAGCAGCCAGGACACGTCTGGGGCCAACGTCCTGACTTTC.